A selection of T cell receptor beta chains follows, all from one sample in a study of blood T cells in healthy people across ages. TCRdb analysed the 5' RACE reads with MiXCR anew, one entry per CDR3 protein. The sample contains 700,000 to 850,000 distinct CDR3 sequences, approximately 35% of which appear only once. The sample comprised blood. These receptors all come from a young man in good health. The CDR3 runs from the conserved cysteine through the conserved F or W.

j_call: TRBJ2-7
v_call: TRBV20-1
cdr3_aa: CSASQGVNYEQYF

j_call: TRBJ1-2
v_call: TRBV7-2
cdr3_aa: CASSSWAGTNYGYTF

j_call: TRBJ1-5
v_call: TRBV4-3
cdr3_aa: CASSQAWGVSNQPQHF

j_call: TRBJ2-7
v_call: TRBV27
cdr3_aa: CASSLSPAGVFYEQYF

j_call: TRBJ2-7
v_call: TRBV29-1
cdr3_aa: CSVELGTASYEQYF

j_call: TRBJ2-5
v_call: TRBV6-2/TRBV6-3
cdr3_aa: CASSYSWTGSDEQYF

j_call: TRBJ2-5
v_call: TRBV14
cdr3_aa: CASGRSWETQYF

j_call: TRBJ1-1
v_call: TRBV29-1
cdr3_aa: CSVVDWNTEAFF

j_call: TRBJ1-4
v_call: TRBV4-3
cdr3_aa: CASSQDRTGTNEKLFF

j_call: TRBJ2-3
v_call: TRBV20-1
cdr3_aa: CSASLAAGATDTQYF

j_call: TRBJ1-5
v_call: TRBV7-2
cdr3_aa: CASSPGVFEPQHF

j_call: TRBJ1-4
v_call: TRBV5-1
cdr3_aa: CASRPDSNEKLFF

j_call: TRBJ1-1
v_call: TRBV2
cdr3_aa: CASSVDEDRGDTEAFF

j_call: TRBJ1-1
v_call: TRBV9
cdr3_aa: CASSVYLNTEAFF

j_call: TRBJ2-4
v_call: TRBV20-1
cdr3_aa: CSASERTVAVKNIQYF

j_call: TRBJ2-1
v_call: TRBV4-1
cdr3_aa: CASSQVSVNEQFF

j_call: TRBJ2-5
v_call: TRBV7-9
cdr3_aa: CASSPDSHEQYF

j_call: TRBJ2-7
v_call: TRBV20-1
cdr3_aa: CSASFPASAYEQYF

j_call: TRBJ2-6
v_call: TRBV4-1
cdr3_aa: CASSQEGRSSGANVLTF

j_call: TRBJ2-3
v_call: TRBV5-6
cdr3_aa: CASSSGVRDTQYF

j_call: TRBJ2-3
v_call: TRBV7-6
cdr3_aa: CASSGGGGLATDTQYF

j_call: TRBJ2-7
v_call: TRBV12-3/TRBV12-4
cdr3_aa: CASSFHTGYEQYF

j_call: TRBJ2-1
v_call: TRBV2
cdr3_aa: CASSEAKRGPLVGEQFF

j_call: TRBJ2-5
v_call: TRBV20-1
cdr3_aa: CSASIRDRGWETQYF

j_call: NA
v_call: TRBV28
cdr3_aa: CASNRDRANEQYF

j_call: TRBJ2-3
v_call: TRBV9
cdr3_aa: CASSVNQDTQYF

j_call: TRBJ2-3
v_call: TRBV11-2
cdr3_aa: CAIAEGAEDTQYF

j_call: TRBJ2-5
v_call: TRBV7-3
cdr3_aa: CASSLNGGSGETQYF

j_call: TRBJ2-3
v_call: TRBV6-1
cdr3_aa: CAGRTATSTDTQYF

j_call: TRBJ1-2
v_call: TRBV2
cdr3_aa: CASSEAQGNYGYTF

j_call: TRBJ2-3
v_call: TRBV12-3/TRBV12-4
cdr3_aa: CASSPRQGTDITDTQYF

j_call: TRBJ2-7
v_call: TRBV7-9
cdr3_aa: CASSHPRDSSYEQYF

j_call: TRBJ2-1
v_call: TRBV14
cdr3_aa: CASSKGEWRNEQFF

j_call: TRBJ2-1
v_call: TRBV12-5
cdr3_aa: CASGSPTSYEQFF

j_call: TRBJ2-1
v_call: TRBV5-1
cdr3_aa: CASSVGTSSNEQFF

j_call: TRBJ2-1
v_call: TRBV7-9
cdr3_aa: CASSLDTVRANNEQFF

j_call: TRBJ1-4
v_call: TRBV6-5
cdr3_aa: CASSYSNLREKLFF

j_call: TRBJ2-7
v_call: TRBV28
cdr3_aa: CASRNGREYEQYF

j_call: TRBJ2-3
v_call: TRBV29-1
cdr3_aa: CSVKRDRGPDTQYF

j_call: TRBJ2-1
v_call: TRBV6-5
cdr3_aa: CASSYRIASSYNEQFF

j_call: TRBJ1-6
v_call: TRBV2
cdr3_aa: CASTRDRANSPLHF

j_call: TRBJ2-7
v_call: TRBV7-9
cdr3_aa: CAAGQGAYEQYF

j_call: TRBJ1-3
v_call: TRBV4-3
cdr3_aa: CASSQDRGRSTGNTIYF

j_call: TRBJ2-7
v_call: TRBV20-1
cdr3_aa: CSAREGTRYEQYF

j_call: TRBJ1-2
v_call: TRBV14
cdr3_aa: CASSQAVQGVYGYTF

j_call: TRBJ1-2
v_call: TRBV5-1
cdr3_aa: CASSGTTGFTYGYTF

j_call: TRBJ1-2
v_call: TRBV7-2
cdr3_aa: CASSWGYYGYTF

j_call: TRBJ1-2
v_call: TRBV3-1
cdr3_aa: CASSQDRGIRGHASYGYTF

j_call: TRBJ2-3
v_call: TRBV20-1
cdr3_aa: CSASPQEFTDTQYF

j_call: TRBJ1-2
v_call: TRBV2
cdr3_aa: CASEEQTSLVYTF

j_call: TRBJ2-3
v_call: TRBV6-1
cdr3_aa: CASSRSGVGTDTQYF

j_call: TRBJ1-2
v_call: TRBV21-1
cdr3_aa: CAIADAPIYGYTF

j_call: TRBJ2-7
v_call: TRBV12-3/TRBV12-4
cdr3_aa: CASSFPGGGNEQYF

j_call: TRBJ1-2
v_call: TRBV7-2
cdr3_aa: CASRSSDFPGGYTF

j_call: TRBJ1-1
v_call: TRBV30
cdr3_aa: CAWDAGGNTEAFF

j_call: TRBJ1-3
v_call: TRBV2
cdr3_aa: CATHQESSGNTIYF

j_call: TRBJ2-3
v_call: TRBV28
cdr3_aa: CACSFVEGLRDTQYF

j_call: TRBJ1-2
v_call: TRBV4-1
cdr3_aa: CASSQDVTRGHGYTF

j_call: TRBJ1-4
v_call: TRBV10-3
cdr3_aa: CAISELLGTGGEKLFF